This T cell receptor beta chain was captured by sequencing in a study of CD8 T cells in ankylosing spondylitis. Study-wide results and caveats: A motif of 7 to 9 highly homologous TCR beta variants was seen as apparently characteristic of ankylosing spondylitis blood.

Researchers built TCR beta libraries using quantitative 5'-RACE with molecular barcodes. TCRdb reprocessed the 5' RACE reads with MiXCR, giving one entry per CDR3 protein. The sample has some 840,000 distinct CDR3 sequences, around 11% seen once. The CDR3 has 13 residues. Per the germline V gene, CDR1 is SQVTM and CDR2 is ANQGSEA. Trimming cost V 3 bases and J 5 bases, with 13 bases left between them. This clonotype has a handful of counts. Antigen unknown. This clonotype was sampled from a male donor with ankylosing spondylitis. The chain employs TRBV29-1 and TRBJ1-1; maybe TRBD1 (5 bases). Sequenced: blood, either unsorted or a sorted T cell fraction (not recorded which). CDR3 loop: CSVERYGGTEAFF. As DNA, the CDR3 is TGCAGCGTTGAGCGCTACGGGGGTACTGAAGCTTTCTTT.